This T cell receptor (beta chain) was obtained from a study of blood T cell repertoires in COVID-19. For the study at large: Specimens from acute and convalescent COVID-19 originated in the United States, Italy and Spain. Sources were T cells, B-cell-depleted T cells, or PBMCs; the material itself was cDNA or gDNA.

Per the original data handling: Reference gene primer amplification gave estimated nucleated cell counts. Measured with immunoSEQ multiplex PCR; TCRdb has only the in-frame clones, and not every one. Clonal size and the V and J genes are those of that table, whereas D and trimming came from the DNA. The repertoire holds about 200,000 clones, about 80% seen once, with 6.9% in the top ten. The TCR comes from a human donor with acute or convalescent COVID-19. The donor label of this sample is uncertain. Sequencing input: peripheral blood.

CDR3 residues: CASRAGQRGYTF. As DNA, the CDR3 is TGTGCCAGCAGGGCGGGACAGAGGGGCTACACCTTC. This chain joins TRBV6-5 and TRBJ1-2; 7 bases agree with TRBD1. The CDR3 covers 12 residues. V was clipped by 6 bases and J by 8 bases; unmatched bases: 6. Germline V gene data show CDR1 as MNHEY and CDR2 as SVGAGI.